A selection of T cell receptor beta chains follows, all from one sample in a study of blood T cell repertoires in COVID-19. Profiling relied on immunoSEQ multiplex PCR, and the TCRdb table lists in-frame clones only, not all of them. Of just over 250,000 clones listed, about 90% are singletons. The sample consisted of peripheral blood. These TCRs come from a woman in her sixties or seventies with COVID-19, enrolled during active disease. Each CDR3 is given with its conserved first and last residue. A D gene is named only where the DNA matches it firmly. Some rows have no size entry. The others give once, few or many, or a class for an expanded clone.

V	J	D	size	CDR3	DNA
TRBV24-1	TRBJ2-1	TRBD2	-	CATSWTSGDEQFF	TGTGCCACCAGCTGGACTAGCGGGGATGAGCAGTTCTTC
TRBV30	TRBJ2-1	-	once	CAWSEAYNEQFF	TGTGCCTGGTCGGAGGCCTACAATGAGCAGTTCTTC
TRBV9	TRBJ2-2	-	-	CASSVVPGAQGVTGELFF	TGTGCCAGCAGCGTAGTGCCGGGGGCGCAGGGGGTAACCGGGGAGCTGTTTTTT
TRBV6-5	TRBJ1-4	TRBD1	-	CASSYGGTGDEKLFF	TGTGCCAGCAGTTACGGCGGGACAGGGGACGAAAAACTGTTTTTT
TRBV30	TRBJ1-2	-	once	CAWTTGTSNYGYTF	TGTGCCTGGACAACAGGGACGAGCAACTATGGCTACACCTTC
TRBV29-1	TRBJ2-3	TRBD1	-	CSVGTGVGDTQYF	TGCAGCGTAGGTACAGGGGTGGGAGATACGCAGTATTTT
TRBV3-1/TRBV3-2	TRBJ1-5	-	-	CASSLGLFNQPQHF	TGTGCCAGCAGCTTGGGCCTCTTCAATCAGCCCCAGCATTTT
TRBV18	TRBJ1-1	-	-	CASSPGTPTEAFF	TGTGCCAGCTCACCAGGCACCCCAACTGAAGCTTTCTTT
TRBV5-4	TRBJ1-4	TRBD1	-	CASSQAQGGTNEKLFF	TGTGCCAGCAGCCAAGCACAGGGGGGAACTAATGAAAAACTGTTTTTT
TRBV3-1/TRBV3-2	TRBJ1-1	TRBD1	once	CASSHQGAGTEAFF	TGTGCCAGCAGCCACCAGGGGGCTGGCACTGAAGCTTTCTTT
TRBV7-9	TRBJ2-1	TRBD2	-	CASSFSGLAVGGQFF	TGTGCCAGCAGCTTTTCGGGACTAGCGGTTGGGGGGCAGTTCTTC
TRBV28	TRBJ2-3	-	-	CASRNPGLTQYF	TGTGCCAGCAGAAATCCGGGACTTACGCAGTATTTT